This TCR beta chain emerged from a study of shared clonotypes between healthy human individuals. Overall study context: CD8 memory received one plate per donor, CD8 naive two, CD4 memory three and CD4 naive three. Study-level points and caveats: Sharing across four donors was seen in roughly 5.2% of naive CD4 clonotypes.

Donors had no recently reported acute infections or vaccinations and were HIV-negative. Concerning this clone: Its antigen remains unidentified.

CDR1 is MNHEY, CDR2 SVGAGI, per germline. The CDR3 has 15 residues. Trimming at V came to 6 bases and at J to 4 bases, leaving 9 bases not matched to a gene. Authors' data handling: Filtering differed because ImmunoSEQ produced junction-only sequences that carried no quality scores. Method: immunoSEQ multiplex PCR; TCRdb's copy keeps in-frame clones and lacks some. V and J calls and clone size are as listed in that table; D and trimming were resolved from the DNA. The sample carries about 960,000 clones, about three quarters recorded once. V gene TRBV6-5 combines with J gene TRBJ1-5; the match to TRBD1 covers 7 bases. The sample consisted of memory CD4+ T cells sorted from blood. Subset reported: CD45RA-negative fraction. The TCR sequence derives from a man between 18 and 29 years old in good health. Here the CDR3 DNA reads TGTGCCAGCAGATATTCCCGGGACAGTAATCAGCCCCAGCATTTT. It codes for CASRYSRDSNQPQHF.